Listed below are T cell receptor beta chains from one sample, sequenced in a study of cytomegalovirus exposure and HLA in healthy donors. Sequencing used immunoSEQ multiplex PCR; TCRdb keeps in-frame clones, though not all of them. The sample yields about 150,000 clones, about 74% seen once. The sample consisted of PBMCs. These receptors originate from a male donor in good health and CMV-seronegative. Each CDR3 is given with its conserved first and last residue. The order of the fields is J gene, D gene, V gene, clone size, CDR3 protein, CDR3 DNA. A D gene is named only where the DNA matches it firmly. Size is omitted from some rows. Given values are once, few, many or a class for expanded clones.

j_gene: TRBJ1-1
d_gene: -
v_gene: TRBV10-3
abundance: few
CDR3aa: CAISESSLNTEAFF
CDR3nt: TGTGCCATCAGTGAGTCGAGTCTGAACACTGAAGCTTTCTTT

j_gene: TRBJ2-7
d_gene: TRBD1
v_gene: TRBV18
abundance: -
CDR3aa: CASSPKGAFPYEQYF
CDR3nt: TGTGCCAGCTCACCAAAGGGGGCCTTCCCCTACGAGCAGTACTTC

j_gene: TRBJ2-2
d_gene: -
v_gene: TRBV18
abundance: -
CDR3aa: CASSPTFLTGGTNTGELFF
CDR3nt: TGTGCCAGCTCACCCACTTTCTTGACAGGAGGTACGAACACCGGGGAGCTGTTTTTT

j_gene: TRBJ1-5
d_gene: -
v_gene: TRBV19
abundance: -
CDR3aa: CASSSTRGVSNQPQHF
CDR3nt: TGTGCCAGTAGTTCCACCCGTGGAGTTAGCAATCAGCCCCAGCATTTT

j_gene: TRBJ2-7
d_gene: TRBD1
v_gene: TRBV19
abundance: -
CDR3aa: CASSIGDRGHAEQYF
CDR3nt: TGTGCCAGTAGTATCGGCGACAGGGGTCATGCCGAGCAGTACTTC

j_gene: TRBJ2-7
d_gene: -
v_gene: TRBV2
abundance: -
CDR3aa: CASRKIRESDEQYF
CDR3nt: TGTGCCAGCAGAAAGATTAGGGAGTCGGACGAGCAGTACTTC

j_gene: TRBJ2-5
d_gene: TRBD1
v_gene: TRBV25-1
abundance: -
CDR3aa: CASSEYRGRETQYF
CDR3nt: TGTGCCAGCAGTGAGTACAGGGGGAGAGAGACCCAGTACTTC

j_gene: TRBJ2-5
d_gene: -
v_gene: TRBV28
abundance: -
CDR3aa: CASTLQETQYF
CDR3nt: TGTGCCAGCACCCTCCAAGAGACCCAGTACTTC

j_gene: TRBJ2-7
d_gene: -
v_gene: TRBV9
abundance: once
CDR3aa: CASSVGSSASYEQYF
CDR3nt: TGTGCCAGCAGCGTTGGGTCTAGCGCATCCTACGAGCAGTACTTC

j_gene: TRBJ1-6
d_gene: -
v_gene: TRBV27
abundance: -
CDR3aa: CASSLQLFNSPLHF
CDR3nt: TGTGCCAGCAGTCTACAGCTCTTTAATTCACCCCTCCACTTT

j_gene: TRBJ2-3
d_gene: TRBD2
v_gene: TRBV29-1
abundance: -
CDR3aa: CSVASGRARDTQYF
CDR3nt: TGCAGCGTCGCCAGCGGGAGGGCCAGGGATACGCAGTATTTT

j_gene: TRBJ2-3
d_gene: TRBD2
v_gene: TRBV2
abundance: few
CDR3aa: CASRGDYLDTQYF
CDR3nt: TGTGCCAGCAGAGGGGACTACTTAGATACGCAGTATTTT

j_gene: TRBJ2-3
d_gene: TRBD1
v_gene: TRBV28
abundance: -
CDR3aa: CASIEGGVTDTQYF
CDR3nt: TGTGCCAGCATCGAAGGGGGCGTTACAGATACGCAGTATTTT

j_gene: TRBJ1-5
d_gene: -
v_gene: TRBV6-5
abundance: once
CDR3aa: CASSYDGQVGQPQHF
CDR3nt: TGTGCCAGCAGTTACGATGGGCAGGTTGGGCAGCCCCAGCATTTT

j_gene: TRBJ2-5
d_gene: TRBD1
v_gene: TRBV30
abundance: -
CDR3aa: CAWGQGARETQYF
CDR3nt: TGTGCCTGGGGACAGGGGGCACGGGAGACCCAGTACTTC

j_gene: TRBJ2-3
d_gene: -
v_gene: TRBV7-9
abundance: -
CDR3aa: CASSLVRDRPGTDTQYF
CDR3nt: TGTGCCAGCAGCTTAGTACGAGACCGGCCGGGGACAGATACGCAGTATTTT

j_gene: TRBJ2-3
d_gene: TRBD2
v_gene: TRBV4-1
abundance: few
CDR3aa: CASSQDLAGGPDTQYF
CDR3nt: TGCGCCAGCAGCCAAGATCTAGCGGGAGGGCCAGATACGCAGTATTTT

j_gene: TRBJ1-2
d_gene: TRBD1
v_gene: TRBV7-9
abundance: -
CDR3aa: CASSFGTGIPYGYTF
CDR3nt: TGTGCCAGCAGCTTCGGGACAGGGATCCCCTATGGCTACACCTTC

j_gene: TRBJ2-3
d_gene: -
v_gene: TRBV7-2
abundance: -
CDR3aa: CASSLRRGRTDTQYF
CDR3nt: TGTGCCAGCAGCTTAAGGCGGGGCCGCACAGATACGCAGTATTTT

j_gene: TRBJ2-7
d_gene: TRBD2
v_gene: TRBV15
abundance: few
CDR3aa: CATSRDLGGSSYEQYF
CDR3nt: TGTGCCACCAGCAGAGATCTTGGCGGGAGCTCCTACGAGCAGTACTTC

j_gene: TRBJ2-2
d_gene: -
v_gene: TRBV7-3
abundance: -
CDR3aa: CASSLDREGGTGELFF
CDR3nt: TGTGCCAGCAGCTTGGACAGGGAGGGAGGCACCGGGGAGCTGTTTTTT

j_gene: TRBJ1-2
d_gene: -
v_gene: TRBV28
abundance: few
CDR3aa: CASSPPGGGVKSGYTF
CDR3nt: TGTGCCAGCAGCCCCCCCGGTGGAGGGGTTAAGTCGGGCTACACCTTC

j_gene: TRBJ1-5
d_gene: -
v_gene: TRBV27
abundance: -
CDR3aa: CASSFLGTNQPQHF
CDR3nt: TGTGCCAGCAGTTTTTTGGGGACTAATCAGCCCCAGCATTTT

j_gene: TRBJ1-2
d_gene: TRBD1
v_gene: TRBV7-2
abundance: -
CDR3aa: CASSPQGGYGYTF
CDR3nt: TGTGCCAGCAGTCCACAGGGGGGCTATGGCTACACCTTC

j_gene: TRBJ2-1
d_gene: -
v_gene: TRBV5-4
abundance: -
CDR3aa: CASSRFLGTRVRFEQFF
CDR3nt: TGTGCCAGCAGCCGCTTCCTGGGGACAAGGGTTAGGTTTGAGCAGTTCTTC

j_gene: TRBJ2-1
d_gene: -
v_gene: TRBV7-8
abundance: -
CDR3aa: CASSRTRGPTLYNEQFF
CDR3nt: TGTGCCAGCAGCCGGACGCGGGGGCCCACTTTATACAATGAGCAGTTCTTC

j_gene: TRBJ2-2
d_gene: -
v_gene: TRBV5-1
abundance: -
CDR3aa: CASSLQEGTGELFF
CDR3nt: TGCGCCAGCAGCTTACAGGAGGGCACCGGGGAGCTGTTTTTT

j_gene: TRBJ1-5
d_gene: TRBD1
v_gene: TRBV6-1
abundance: -
CDR3aa: CASRLDRDGQPQHF
CDR3nt: TGTGCCAGCAGATTGGACAGGGACGGCCAGCCCCAGCATTTT

j_gene: TRBJ2-1
d_gene: -
v_gene: TRBV4-2
abundance: -
CDR3aa: CASSQDGASVYNEQFF
CDR3nt: TGTGCCAGCAGCCAAGACGGGGCTAGCGTGTACAATGAGCAGTTCTTC

j_gene: TRBJ1-2
d_gene: TRBD1
v_gene: TRBV6-1
abundance: -
CDR3aa: CASSEMGDRANYGYTF
CDR3nt: TGTGCCAGCAGTGAAATGGGGGACAGGGCTAACTATGGCTACACCTTC

j_gene: TRBJ1-4
d_gene: -
v_gene: TRBV7-9
abundance: few
CDR3aa: CASSLGAGNEKLFF
CDR3nt: TGTGCCAGCAGCTTAGGGGCAGGGAATGAAAAACTGTTTTTT

j_gene: TRBJ2-2
d_gene: TRBD2
v_gene: TRBV7-9
abundance: -
CDR3aa: CASSSDSGRGNTGELFF
CDR3nt: TGTGCCAGCAGCTCCGATAGCGGGAGAGGGAACACCGGGGAGCTGTTTTTT

j_gene: TRBJ1-1
d_gene: TRBD1
v_gene: TRBV14
abundance: -
CDR3aa: CASSPRQGRNTEAFF
CDR3nt: TGTGCCAGCAGCCCTAGACAGGGGCGAAACACTGAAGCTTTCTTT

j_gene: TRBJ2-7
d_gene: -
v_gene: TRBV5-1
abundance: -
CDR3aa: CASSLAPGDNYEQYF
CDR3nt: TGCGCCAGCAGCTTGGCTCCAGGGGATAACTACGAGCAGTACTTC

j_gene: TRBJ1-2
d_gene: TRBD1
v_gene: TRBV4-1
abundance: -
CDR3aa: CASSQEEGAPGYTF
CDR3nt: TGCGCCAGCAGCCAAGAGGAGGGGGCGCCTGGCTACACCTTC

j_gene: TRBJ2-3
d_gene: TRBD1
v_gene: TRBV6-1
abundance: -
CDR3aa: CASSRTGMNTQYF
CDR3nt: TGTGCCAGCAGCCGGACAGGGATGAATACGCAGTATTTT

j_gene: TRBJ2-7
d_gene: TRBD1
v_gene: TRBV28
abundance: -
CDR3aa: CASSPGTGKLYEQYF
CDR3nt: TGTGCCAGCAGCCCCGGGACAGGGAAACTCTACGAGCAGTACTTC

j_gene: TRBJ2-7
d_gene: -
v_gene: TRBV28
abundance: -
CDR3aa: CASRSWDSTYEQYF
CDR3nt: TGTGCCAGCAGGTCCTGGGACTCTACCTACGAGCAGTACTTC

j_gene: TRBJ1-5
d_gene: TRBD1
v_gene: TRBV28
abundance: -
CDR3aa: CASSYGTGDQPQHF
CDR3nt: TGTGCCAGCTCGTACGGGACAGGCGATCAGCCCCAGCATTTT

j_gene: TRBJ2-2
d_gene: TRBD2
v_gene: TRBV2
abundance: -
CDR3aa: CASKAASGGARRTGELFF
CDR3nt: TGTGCCAGCAAGGCGGCTAGCGGGGGGGCTAGGAGAACCGGGGAGCTGTTTTTT

j_gene: TRBJ2-3
d_gene: TRBD2
v_gene: TRBV5-1
abundance: -
CDR3aa: CASSLGLAGGPSDTQYF
CDR3nt: TGCGCCAGCAGCTTGGGACTAGCGGGAGGGCCGTCAGATACGCAGTATTTT